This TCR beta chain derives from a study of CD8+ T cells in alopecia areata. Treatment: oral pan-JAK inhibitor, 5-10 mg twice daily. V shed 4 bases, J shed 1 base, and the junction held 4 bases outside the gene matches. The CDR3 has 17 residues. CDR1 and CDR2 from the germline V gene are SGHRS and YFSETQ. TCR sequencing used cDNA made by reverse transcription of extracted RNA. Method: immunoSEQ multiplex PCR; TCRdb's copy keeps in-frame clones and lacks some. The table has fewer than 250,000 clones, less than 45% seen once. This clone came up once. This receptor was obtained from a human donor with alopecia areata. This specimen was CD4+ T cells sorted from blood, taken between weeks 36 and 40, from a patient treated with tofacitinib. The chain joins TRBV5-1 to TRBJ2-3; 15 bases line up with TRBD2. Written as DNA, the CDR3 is TGCGCCAGCAGCGGATGGACTAGCGGGAGGGGCACAGATACGCAGTATTTT. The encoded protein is CASSGWTSGRGTDTQYF.